This passage covers 20 T cell receptor beta chains from one sample sequenced in a study of Ad26.COV2.S vaccination and SARS-CoV-2 variants. The treatment was: some 20 received Ad26.COV2.S at low or high dose, single or two shots; a few received placebo; per-sample allocation not given. Specimen acquisition occurred on day 63 following the initial vaccine or placebo injection. Method: immunoSEQ multiplex PCR; TCRdb's copy keeps in-frame clones and lacks some. The sample holds about 350,000 clones, around 89% seen once. Source: peripheral blood, taken in a trial of Ad26.COV2.S vaccine versus placebo. The source is a person aged 18 to 65 who received the Ad26.COV2.S COVID-19 vaccine or a placebo.

The chain joins TRBV10-1 to TRBJ2-7, with 10 bases identical to TRBD1. Germline V gene sequence: CDR1 WNHNN, CDR2 SYGVQD (reference sequence). This CDR3 has 15 residues. V lost 5 bases, J lost 3 bases, and 7 bases stayed unmatched. CDR3 protein: CASSSGQGVNYEQYF. CDR3 nucleotide sequence: TGCGCCAGCAGTTCTGGACAGGGGGTTAACTACGAGCAGTACTTC.

The chain combines TRBV24-1 with TRBJ1-4, with 8 bases identical to TRBD1. The germline gives CDR1 KGHDR, CDR2 SFDVKD. The CDR3 contains 15 residues. V lost 4 bases and J lost 4; bases outside the gene matches: 4. The CDR3 reads CATSDVQGVNEKLFF. DNA for the CDR3: TGTGCCACCAGTGACGTACAGGGGGTTAATGAAAAACTGTTTTTT.

The chain joins TRBV14 to TRBJ1-2; 8 bases line up with TRBD1. The V segment lost 2 bases and the J segment 5 bases; nucleotides outside the gene matches: 4. The CDR3 covers 14 residues. The V gene's germline CDR1 is SGHDN and CDR2 FVKESK. DNA for the CDR3: TGTGCCAGCAGCCAAACGGACAGGGCTTATGGCTACACCTTC. Protein: CASSQTDRAYGYTF.

This clone was seen once. This chain joins TRBV15 and TRBJ2-1, with a tentative D call TRBD2 (7 bases). The V gene's germline CDR1 is LNHNV and CDR2 YYDKDF (reference sequence). V was clipped by 9 bases and J by 8 bases, with 17 bases between them. CDR3 length: 13 amino acids. CDR3 region: CATGGGLIDEQFF. As DNA, the CDR3 is TGTGCCACGGGAGGGGGGCTCATCGATGAGCAGTTCTTC.

The chain combines TRBV18 with TRBJ1-1, with 10 bases lining up with TRBD1. The ends lost 6 bases at V and 5 bases at J; junction bases unmatched: 6. Germline V lookup: CDR1 KGHSH, CDR2 LQKENI. CDR3 size: 14 residues. The CDR3 nucleotides are TGTGCCAGCTCCTTCGGGACAGGGGAAACTGAAGCTTTCTTT. It yields the protein CASSFGTGETEAFF.

This chain links TRBV28 with TRBJ1-2, with D uncertain. Trimming shortened V by 6 bases and J by 5 bases, and 13 bases separated the two germline ends. Germline CDR1 MDHEN, CDR2 SYDVKM. The CDR3 totals 13 residues. This chain's CDR3 is CASRSQNSYGYTF. In DNA form, the CDR3 reads TGTGCCAGCAGATCTCAGAATTCTTATGGCTACACCTTC.

This chain uses TRBV5-1 with TRBJ2-5; D might be TRBD2 (6 bases). V lost 0 bases, J lost 3 bases, and 12 bases lay in between. Germline CDR1 and CDR2: SGHRS and YFSETQ. CDR3 length: 15 amino acids. CDR3 sequence (DNA): TGCGCCAGCAGCTTGGGGCGGGGACCCGAAGAGACCCAGTACTTC. This gives the protein CASSLGRGPEETQYF.

V gene TRBV6-5 combines with J gene TRBJ2-1; 16 positions agree with TRBD2. Germline CDR1 reads MNHEY; CDR2 reads SVGAGI. This CDR3 comprises 15 residues. After removal of 6 bases from V and 7 bases from J, the junction contained 3 bases not matched to a gene. For the CDR3, the DNA is TGTGCCAGCAGGGGACTAGCGGGGGGGCCGAATGAGCAGTTCTTC. This codes for CASRGLAGGPNEQFF.

The J gene is TRBJ2-7, the V gene TRBV18; 8 bases are a match to TRBD1. Germline V lookup: CDR1 KGHSH, CDR2 LQKENI. The length of the CDR3 is 14 residues. Trimming took 5 bases from V and 6 from J; bases not matched to a gene: 9. The CDR3 sequence is CASSSQGEEGEQYF. CDR3 nucleotide sequence: TGTGCCAGCTCATCACAGGGGGAAGAAGGCGAGCAGTACTTC.

The genes are TRBV24-1 and TRBJ2-1; 10 bases are a match to TRBD1. The CDR3 is 15 residues long. Germline V gives CDR1 KGHDR, CDR2 SFDVKD. Trimming at V came to 5 bases and at J to 8 bases, leaving 8 bases not matched to a gene. CDR3 coding DNA: TGTGCCACCAGTGCCCGGGACAGGGGTGTATATGAGCAGTTCTTC. Its protein is CATSARDRGVYEQFF.

The CDR3: CASSSRDRATGELFF. The CDR3 nucleotides are TGTGCCAGCAGTTCTAGGGACAGGGCCACCGGGGAGCTGTTTTTT. The rearrangement joins TRBV2 to TRBJ2-2; 9 bases are shared with TRBD1. J gave up 4 bases and V 5 bases, and 5 bases lay outside the gene matches. The CDR3 has 15 amino acids. Germline V CDR1 and CDR2: SNHLY, FYNNEI.

The chain joins TRBV5-4 to TRBJ2-3, with D maybe TRBD1 (6 bases). V lost 0 bases to trimming and J lost 5 bases, with 10 bases between them. Germline-derived CDR1 and CDR2 are SGHNT and YYREEE (reference sequence). The length of the CDR3 is 14 residues. CDR3 nucleotides: TGTGCCAGCAGCTTGGTAGGGGGTGGAGATACGCAGTATTTT. Translating gives CASSLVGGGDTQYF.

This clone has a handful of counts. The chain joins TRBV19 to TRBJ1-5; D is unresolved. This CDR3 spans 15 amino acids. V was trimmed by 1 base and J by 1 base, leaving 8 bases between them. From germline, CDR1 is LNHDA and CDR2 SQIVND (reference sequence). CDR3 amino acids: CASSIGAQSNQPQHF. The CDR3, as DNA: TGTGCCAGTAGTATAGGCGCACAGAGCAATCAGCCCCAGCATTTT.

The chain couples TRBV3-1 (or the pseudogene TRBV3-2) to TRBJ2-7; 10 bases align to TRBD2. This CDR3 has 15 amino acids. Germline trimming cut 4 bases from V and 2 bases from J; bases unmatched to any gene: 5. Germline lookup yields CDR1 LGHDT and CDR2 YNNKEL (reference sequence). The chain's CDR3 is CASSRLAGVTYEQYF. DNA for the CDR3: TGTGCCAGCAGCCGACTAGCGGGTGTCACCTACGAGCAGTACTTC.

The V call is TRBV10-2, the J call TRBJ1-2; D ambiguous. The CDR3 loop spans 13 amino acids. Deletions cut 3 bases from V and 2 bases from J, with 7 bases between. CDR1 is WSHSY and CDR2 is SAAADI in the germline V gene. CDR3 bases: TGCGCCAGCAGTGAACCCCAGAACTATGGCTACACCTTC. It codes for CASSEPQNYGYTF.

The chain is built from TRBV9 and TRBJ2-1; possibly TRBD1 for D (5 bases). Trimming shortened V by 7 bases and J by 2 bases, and 13 bases separated the two germline ends. The CDR3 contains 14 residues. Germline CDR1 reads SGDLS; CDR2 reads YYNGEE. The CDR3 region has the DNA TGTGCCAGCTCCGGACACCCGGCCTACAATGAGCAGTTCTTC. Its protein product is CASSGHPAYNEQFF.

This rearrangement joins TRBV6-5 to TRBJ1-5; the D gene is possibly TRBD1 (6 bases). Germline CDR1 and CDR2: MNHEY and SVGAGI. This CDR3 is 13 amino acids long. V lost 8 bases and J lost 3, with 11 bases in between. The CDR3 spells CASVQGNNQPQHF. The CDR3 DNA follows: TGTGCCAGCGTACAGGGTAACAATCAGCCCCAGCATTTT.

The V and J genes are TRBV7-2 and TRBJ1-1; D remains ambiguous. This CDR3 has 13 amino acids. Per the germline V gene, CDR1 is SGHTA and CDR2 is FQGNSA. V lost 8 bases to trimming and J lost 1 base, with 11 bases between them. Here the CDR3 DNA reads TGTGCCAGCGCCCAGGCGCCGAACACTGAAGCTTTCTTT. Its translation: CASAQAPNTEAFF.

The V and J genes are TRBV5-4 and TRBJ1-1; D ambiguous. The CDR3 has 13 residues. V was pared by 0 bases and J by 4 bases, with 7 bases between. The V gene's germline CDR1 is SGHNT and CDR2 YYREEE (reference sequence). The CDR3 reads CASSLAGVTEAFF. The CDR3 region has the DNA TGTGCCAGCAGCTTGGCCGGGGTCACTGAAGCTTTCTTT.

This rearrangement joins TRBV2 to TRBJ2-1, with 10 bases lining up with TRBD1. V dropped 6 bases and J dropped 9; count of bases not matched to a gene: 11. The CDR3 is made up of 15 amino acids. Per the germline V gene, CDR1 is SNHLY and CDR2 is FYNNEI. CDR3 sequence reads: CASSAGTGVRGEQFF. In DNA form, the CDR3 reads TGTGCCAGCAGCGCCGGGACAGGGGTGAGGGGTGAGCAGTTCTTC.